These 15 T cell receptor beta chains originate from one sample sequenced in a study of T cells in Graves' hyperthyroidism and ophthalmopathy. Authors of the study amplified TCR beta CDR3 regions from RNA transcripts. TCR CDR3 regions were first amplified by RT-PCR with HTBI primers. TCRdb re-called the multiplex PCR reads through MiXCR, storing one row per CDR3 protein. The sample contains hundreds of thousands of distinct CDR3 sequences, approximately 14% of which appear only once. The sequencing sample was made of blood. These receptors were taken from a woman between 18 and 29 years old with Graves' hyperthyroidism.

This clonotype was counted a few times. The V and J genes are TRBV24-1 and TRBJ1-2; D remains unclear. Germline V gives CDR1 KGHDR, CDR2 SFDVKD. Trimming took 3 bases from V and 6 from J, leaving 7 bases between them. The CDR3 loop spans 12 amino acids. The CDR3 DNA is TGTGCCACCAGTGATAGCCTAGATGGCTACACCTTC. It is translated as CATSDSLDGYTF.

The chain has TRBV28 and TRBJ2-7, with D unclear. CDR1 is MDHEN and CDR2 is SYDVKM in the germline V gene. The germline V and J ends were trimmed by 2 bases and 3 bases, with 11 bases remaining between them. The CDR3 runs 14 residues. The CDR3: CASSLLTVGYEQYF. The DNA of the CDR3 is TGTGCCAGCAGTTTACTTACTGTGGGCTACGAGCAGTACTTC.

The J gene is TRBJ1-2, the V gene TRBV27, with D perhaps TRBD1 (6 bases). Trimming took off 5 bases at V and 0 bases at J, with 10 bases between the two ends. The germline V gene encodes CDR1 MNHEY and CDR2 SMNVEV (reference sequence). This CDR3 region has 14 residues. CDR3 protein: CASSTRQANYGYTF. For the CDR3, the DNA is TGTGCCAGCAGTACGAGACAGGCTAACTATGGCTACACCTTC.

This clonotype was picked up a small number of times. The chain links TRBV6-5 to TRBJ2-1; 9 bases are shared with TRBD2. The CDR3 has 19 amino acids. Looked up from germline, CDR1 is MNHEY and CDR2 is SVGAGI. V lost 2 bases to trimming and J lost 7 bases; unmatched junction nucleotides: 18. CDR3 region: CASSYLDGPSGTSLNEQFF. The CDR3 DNA reads as TGTGCCAGCAGTTACCTTGACGGTCCTTCCGGGACTAGCCTAAATGAGCAGTTCTTC.

The CDR3 coding sequence is TGCAGTGCTAGAGAGAAAACGGGGACAGGGGTTGTTCAGCCCCAGCATTTT. It specifies CSAREKTGTGVVQPQHF. V is TRBV20-1 and J is TRBJ1-5; 10 bases are a match to TRBD1. There are 17 residues in the CDR3. Germline V lookup: CDR1 DFQATT, CDR2 SNEGSKA (reference sequence). Losses at the gene ends were 0 bases for V and 6 bases for J; bases not matched to a gene: 11.

This clonotype has a handful of counts. V usage is TRBV6-1 and J usage is TRBJ2-3; D remains ambiguous. The germline V gene has CDR1 MNHNS and CDR2 SASEGT. Trimming shortened V by 7 bases and J by 1 base, and 15 bases separated the two germline ends. The CDR3 contains 15 residues. The CDR3 DNA is TGTGCCAGCACCACCTTCCGGACCCGCACAGATACGCAGTATTTT. Its protein is CASTTFRTRTDTQYF.

This clonotype was found once. This chain uses TRBV6-1 with TRBJ2-4, with a possible D match to TRBD1 (6 bases). The CDR3 covers 13 residues. Trimming stripped 3 bases from V and 6 bases from J, with 9 bases between. In germline, CDR1 is MNHNS, CDR2 SASEGT. CDR3 DNA sequence: TGTGCCAGCAGTGACAGGGGTCGAAACATTCAGTACTTC. Its translation is CASSDRGRNIQYF.

Concerning this clonotype: At one end the junction does not follow the germline gene, possibly because of a read error. The V gene is TRBV5-1, the J gene TRBJ2-7; D possibly corresponds to TRBD1 (6 bases). The CDR3 sequence is 12 residues long. The germline V gene encodes CDR1 SGHRS and CDR2 YFSETQ. The CDR3 DNA reads TGTGCCAGCAGCAGAACAGGGATTGAGCAGTACTTC. It yields the protein CASSRTGIEQYF.

The rearrangement joins TRBV5-1 to TRBJ2-1; TRBD1 agrees at 10 bases. CDR1 SGHRS and CDR2 YFSETQ come from the germline V gene. CDR3 size: 15 residues. Germline trimming cut 2 bases from V and 4 bases from J; bases unmatched to any gene: 3. The CDR3 sequence: CASSFDRGLYNEQFF. As DNA, the CDR3 is TGCGCCAGCAGCTTTGACAGGGGGCTATACAATGAGCAGTTCTTC.

This clonotype was seen a few times. The chain employs TRBV5-4 and TRBJ2-3; TRBD2 matches at 7 bases. The germline V gene has CDR1 SGHNT and CDR2 YYREEE (reference sequence). Losses at the gene ends were 1 base for V and 5 bases for J; bases not matched to a gene: 7. The CDR3 loop spans 15 amino acids. CDR3 amino acids: CASSLSLTSEDTQYF. CDR3 bases: TGTGCCAGCAGCTTGAGTCTAACTAGCGAAGATACGCAGTATTTT.

In this sample, this clonotype turned up many times. The chain combines TRBV6-2 or TRBV6-3 with TRBJ2-4; tentatively, D is TRBD1 or TRBD2 (5 bases each). CDR3 size: 16 residues. Germline CDR1 is MNHEY and CDR2 is SVGEGT. Trimming left V 2 bases short and J 8 bases short, with 19 bases between. The CDR3 loop reads CASSYDGAPPVDIQYF. Here the CDR3 DNA reads TGTGCCAGCAGTTACGACGGGGCGCCCCCCGTGGACATTCAGTACTTC.

Ten or more counts support this clonotype. V gene TRBV6-1 combines with J gene TRBJ1-5; D gene uncertain. Looked up from germline, CDR1 is MNHNS and CDR2 is SASEGT. The CDR3 is made up of 14 amino acids. Deletions cut 3 bases from V and 6 bases from J, with 12 bases between. The CDR3 reads CASSESVVPQPQHF. The CDR3 bases are TGTGCCAGCAGTGAGTCCGTGGTCCCTCAGCCCCAGCATTTT.

As for this clonotype: Possible read error: a much larger clone is one base away. The chain is built from TRBV7-9 and TRBJ2-2, with a possible D match to TRBD1 (6 bases). CDR1 is SEHNR and CDR2 is FQNEAQ in the germline V gene (reference sequence). V gave up 4 bases and J gave up 1 base, with 19 bases separating them. The CDR3 loop spans 18 amino acids. The CDR3 loop reads CASSSFLLRQENTGELFF. Written as DNA, the CDR3 is TGTGCCAGCAGCTCATTTCTATTACGACAGGAGAACACCGGGGAGCTGTTTTTT.

This clonotype occurred a few times. The rearrangement joins TRBV11-2 to TRBJ1-1; 7 nucleotides match TRBD1. This CDR3 has 15 residues. CDR1 is SGHAT and CDR2 is FQNNGV in the germline V gene. Losses at the gene ends were 5 bases for V and 0 bases for J; bases not matched to a gene: 6. CDR3 coding DNA: TGTGCCAGCAGCGTCGGGACAGCATTGAACACTGAAGCTTTCTTT. Its protein product is CASSVGTALNTEAFF. The full variable domain, its missing parts supplied by reference TRBV11-2 and TRBJ1-1, is EAGVAQSPRYKIIEKRQSVAFWCNPISGHATLYWYQQILGQGPKLLIQFQNNGVVDDSQLPKDRFSAERLKGVDSTLKIQPAKLEDSAVYLCASSVGTALNTEAFFGQGTRLTVV.

The table lists this clonotype with a few counts. The chain links TRBV5-1 to TRBJ1-1, with D uncertain. The V end lost 3 bases, the J end lost 2 bases, and 11 bases lay between the germline ends. CDR3 length: 14 residues. Germline V gene lookup returns CDR1 SGHRS and CDR2 YFSETQ. As DNA, the CDR3 is TGCGCCAGCAGCTGGGAGACAAGTAACACTGAAGCTTTCTTT. Translated: CASSWETSNTEAFF.